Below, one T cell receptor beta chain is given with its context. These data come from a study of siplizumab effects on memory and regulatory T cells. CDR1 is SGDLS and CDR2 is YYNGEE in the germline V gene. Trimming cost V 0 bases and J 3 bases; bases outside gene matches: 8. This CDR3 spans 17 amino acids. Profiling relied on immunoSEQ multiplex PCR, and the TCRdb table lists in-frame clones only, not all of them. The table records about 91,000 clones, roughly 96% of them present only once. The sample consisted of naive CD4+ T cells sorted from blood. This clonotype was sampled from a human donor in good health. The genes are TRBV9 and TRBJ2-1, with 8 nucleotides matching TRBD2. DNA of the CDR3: TGTGCCAGCAGCGTAGGTCCGAAGCGGGGGTTCTACAATGAGCAGTTCTTC. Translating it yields CASSVGPKRGFYNEQFF.